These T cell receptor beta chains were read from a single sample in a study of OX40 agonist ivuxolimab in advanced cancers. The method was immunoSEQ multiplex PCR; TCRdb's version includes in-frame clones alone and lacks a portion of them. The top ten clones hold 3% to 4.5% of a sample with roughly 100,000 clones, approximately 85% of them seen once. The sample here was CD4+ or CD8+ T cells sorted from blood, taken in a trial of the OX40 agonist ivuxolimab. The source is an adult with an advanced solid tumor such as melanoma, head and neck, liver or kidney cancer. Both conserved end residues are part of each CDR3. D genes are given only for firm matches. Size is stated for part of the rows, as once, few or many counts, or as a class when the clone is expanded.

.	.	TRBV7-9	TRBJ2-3	TGTGCCAGCAGCTTAACAAGGATCGTGCCACCAGATACGCAGTATTTT	CASSLTRIVPPDTQYF
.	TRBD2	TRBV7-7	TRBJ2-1	TGTGCTAGCAGCCCGCCGGGGGGGTCTGGGAATGAGCAGTTCTTC	CASSPPGGSGNEQFF
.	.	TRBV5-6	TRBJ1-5	TGTGCCAGCAGCTCTGGAGGGGTGAGAGATCAGCCCCAGCATTTT	CASSSGGVRDQPQHF
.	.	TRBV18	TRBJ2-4	TGTGCCAGCTCGCAGACAGAACAAGACATTCAGTACTTC	CASSQTEQDIQYF
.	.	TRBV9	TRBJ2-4	TGTGCCAGCAGCGCGCCGGGACCCGGGATGGTTCAGTACTTC	CASSAPGPGMVQYF
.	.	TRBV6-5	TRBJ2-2	TGTGCCAGCAGCGGGACTTTTAACACCGGGGAGCTGTTTTTT	CASSGTFNTGELFF
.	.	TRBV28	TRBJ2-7	TGTGCCAGCAGTCGCCACAGTAGCTCCTACGAGCAGTACTTC	CASSRHSSSYEQYF
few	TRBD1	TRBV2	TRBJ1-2	TGTGCCAGCCTGGGACAGTTCAAGGCTAACTATGGCTACACCTTC	CASLGQFKANYGYTF
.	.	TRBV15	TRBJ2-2	TGTGCCACCAGAAACCATGCCGGCATCGCCGGGGAGCTGTTTTTT	CATRNHAGIAGELFF
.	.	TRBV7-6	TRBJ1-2	TGTGCCAGCAGCCCGTCGGCAGGGTCGGACTATGGCTACACCTTC	CASSPSAGSDYGYTF
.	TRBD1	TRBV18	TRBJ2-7	TGTGCCAGCTCACCAACAGGGGATATGGCCTACGAGCAGTACTTC	CASSPTGDMAYEQYF
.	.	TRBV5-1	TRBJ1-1	TGCGCCAGCAGCTTCCTCGGCGGGAACACTGAAGCTTTCTTT	CASSFLGGNTEAFF
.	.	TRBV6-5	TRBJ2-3	TGTGCCAGCAGATTCGGAGCTAGCCCGCATACGCAGTATTTT	CASRFGASPHTQYF
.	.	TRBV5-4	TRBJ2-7	TGTGCCAGCAGCTTGGGGGGCGAGCAGTACTTC	CASSLGGEQYF
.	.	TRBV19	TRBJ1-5	TGTGCCAGTAGTAGGGGGGGGGATCAGCCCCAGCATTTT	CASSRGGDQPQHF
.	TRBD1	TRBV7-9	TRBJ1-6	TGTGCCAGCAGCCTTGACAGGGGAAATTCACCCCTCCACTTT	CASSLDRGNSPLHF
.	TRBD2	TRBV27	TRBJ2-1	TGTGCCAGCACCCCCGGGAGTGCGGGAGGGTACAATGAGCAGTTCTTC	CASTPGSAGGYNEQFF
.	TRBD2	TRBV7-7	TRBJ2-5	TGTGCTAGCAGCTTAGCTCCGGGGGGAGAGACCCAGTACTTC	CASSLAPGGETQYF
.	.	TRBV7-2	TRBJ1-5	TGTGCCAGCAGCCTACCCAATCAGCCCCAGCATTTT	CASSLPNQPQHF
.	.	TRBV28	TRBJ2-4	TGTGCCAGCAGCGATACGAGGTTATCCAAAAACATTCAGTACTTC	CASSDTRLSKNIQYF
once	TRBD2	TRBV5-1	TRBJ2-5	TGCGCCAGCAGCTTAGGGCTAGCGGTACAAGAGACCCAGTACTTC	CASSLGLAVQETQYF
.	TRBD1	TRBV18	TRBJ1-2	TGTGCCAGCTCACCAAATCCCCGGCAGGGGGTAGGTGGCTACACCTTC	CASSPNPRQGVGGYTF
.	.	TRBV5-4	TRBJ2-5	TGTGCCAGCAGTTGGGAGGACAGGAGGGGTGGGACCCAGTACTTC	CASSWEDRRGGTQYF
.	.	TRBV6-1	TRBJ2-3	TGTGCCACCGACCGTACGAATACGCAGTATTTT	CATDRTNTQYF
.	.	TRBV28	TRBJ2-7	TGTGCCAGCAGCCACCTCGAGCAGTACTTC	CASSHLEQYF
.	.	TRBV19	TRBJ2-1	TGTGCCAGTAGTATAAGACTAGAAAACTACAATGAGCAGTTCTTC	CASSIRLENYNEQFF
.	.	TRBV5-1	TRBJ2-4	TGCGCCAGCAGCTCTAACACCGGTGTAGGAAACATTCAGTACTTC	CASSSNTGVGNIQYF
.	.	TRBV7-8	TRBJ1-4	TGTGCCAGCAGCTTAGTAAATGGTCCCGAAAAACTGTTTTTT	CASSLVNGPEKLFF
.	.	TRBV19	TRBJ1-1	TGTGCCAGTAGTATGTCGGGTAACACTGAAGCTTTCTTT	CASSMSGNTEAFF
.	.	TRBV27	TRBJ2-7	TGTGCCAGCAGTTTAAGCGGCTTTATTAGTTCCTACGAGCAGTACTTC	CASSLSGFISSYEQYF